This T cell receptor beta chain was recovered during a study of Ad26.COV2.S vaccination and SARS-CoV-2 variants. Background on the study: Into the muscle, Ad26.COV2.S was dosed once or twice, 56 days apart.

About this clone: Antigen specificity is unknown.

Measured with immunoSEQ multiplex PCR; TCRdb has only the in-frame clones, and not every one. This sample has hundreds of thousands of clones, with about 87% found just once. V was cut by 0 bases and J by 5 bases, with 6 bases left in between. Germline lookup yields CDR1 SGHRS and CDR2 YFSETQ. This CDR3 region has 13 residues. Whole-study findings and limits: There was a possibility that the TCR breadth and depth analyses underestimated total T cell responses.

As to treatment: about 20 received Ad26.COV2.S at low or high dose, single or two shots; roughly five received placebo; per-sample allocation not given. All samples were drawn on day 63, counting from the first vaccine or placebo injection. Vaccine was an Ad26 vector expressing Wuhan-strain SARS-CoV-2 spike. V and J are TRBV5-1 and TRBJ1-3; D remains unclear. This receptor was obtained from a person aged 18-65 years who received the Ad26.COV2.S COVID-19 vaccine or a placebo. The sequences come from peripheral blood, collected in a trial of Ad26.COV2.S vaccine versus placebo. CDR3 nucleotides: TGCGCCAGCAGCTTGGCGACGAGAAACACCATATATTTT. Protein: CASSLATRNTIYF.